The clone carrying this T cell receptor (beta chain) has a handful of counts. What it recognizes is unknown. The junction differs from germline at one of its ends, possibly a read error. This CDR3 is built from 15 residues. CDR1 and CDR2 (germline): MGHRA, YSYEKL. These data are taken from a study of tumor and adjacent non-tumor tissue in lung cancer. Regarding the study as a whole: Compared with tumor, normal lung showed significantly lower TCR diversity. Tumor TCR diversity, when higher, was linked to shorter survival.

A modified ARM-PCR protocol with three rounds of nested PCR amplified TCRbeta. TCRdb ran MiXCR on the multiplex PCR reads and lists one entry per CDR3 protein. The sample has fewer than 75,000 distinct CDR3 sequences; more than 75% are singletons. RNA was extracted from bulk tissue without any cell sorting. More than 3 cm separated this lung sample from the edge of the tumor. V gene TRBV4-1 combines with J gene TRBJ2-5, with D uncertain. Source material: distant non-tumor lung tissue. This receptor was identified in a man aged 55-75 years with non-small cell lung cancer. CDR3 in DNA: TGCGCCAGCTGCCAAGGCCACTATTCACAAGAGACCCAGTACTTC. Amino acid sequence: CASCQGHYSQETQYF.